This T cell receptor beta chain was sequenced during a study of CD8 T cells in Susac syndrome. Study-level points and caveats: The TCR sequencing and HLA analysis in the study involved a relatively small number of individuals, as the study acknowledged.

TEMRA cells were FACS-enriched, unlike CD8+ and CD4+ T cells, which were negatively isolated. Random hexamers were used to reverse transcribe an amount of roughly 0.45 to 1 ug RNA. In TCRdb, the immunoSEQ multiplex PCR reads were re-called with MiXCR into one record per CDR3 protein. The sample has under 150,000 distinct CDR3 sequences; over 85% are singletons. A note on this clonotype: No antigen is known for it.

The sequence derives from a human donor in good health. The specimen was CD8+ T cells from PBMCs.

The CDR3 sequence is CASSWTSGQDGSNTGELFF. As DNA, the CDR3 is TGCGCCAGCAGCTGGACTAGCGGCCAGGACGGTTCGAACACCGGGGAGCTGTTTTTT. V is TRBV5-1 and J is TRBJ2-2; 10 bases line up with TRBD2. This CDR3 has 19 amino acids. The V and J ends lost 3 bases and 0 bases, in that order; junction bases with no gene match: 11. Per germline, CDR1 SGHRS and CDR2 YFSETQ.